The subject of this entry is one T cell receptor (beta chain). The antigen is undetermined. The data are from a study of STAT3 mutations in large granular lymphocyte leukemia. The CDR3 spans 14 residues. Trimming stripped 3 bases from V and 5 bases from J, with 11 bases between. CDR1 is SGHKS and CDR2 is YYEKEE in the germline V gene (reference sequence). Notes on the study in general: In T-cell large granular lymphocyte leukemia, about half of patients showed multiple immunodominant subclonotypes. Clonal expansion was inferred from other time points because no sample existed at each clone's first appearance.

Assay used: immunoSEQ multiplex PCR; TCRdb lists only in-frame clones, some missing. This sample carries several thousand clones, more than 90% of them seen once, and the ten largest clones take 66%. The source of this sequence is a man aged 55 to 70 with T-cell large granular lymphocyte leukemia. Some clones in this sample may be carry-over from other donors' samples. The rearrangement uses TRBV5-5 and TRBJ2-2; D uncertain. Material for sequencing was peripheral blood mononuclear cells. The CDR3 spells CASSSQVRTGELFF. The CDR3 DNA reads as TGTGCCAGCAGCTCCCAGGTTCGTACCGGGGAGCTGTTTTTT.